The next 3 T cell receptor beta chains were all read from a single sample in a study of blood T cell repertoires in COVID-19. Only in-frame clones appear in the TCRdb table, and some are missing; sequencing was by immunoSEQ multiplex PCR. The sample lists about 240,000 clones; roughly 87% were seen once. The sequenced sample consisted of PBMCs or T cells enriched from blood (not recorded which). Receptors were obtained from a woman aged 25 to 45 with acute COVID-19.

As DNA, the CDR3 is TGCGCCAGCAGCTCCAACTCTGGAAACACCATATATTTT. Protein product: CASSSNSGNTIYF. This chain uses TRBV5-1 with TRBJ1-3; D gene uncertain. Germline V gene data show CDR1 as SGHRS and CDR2 as YFSETQ. The length of the CDR3 is 13 residues. V shed 3 bases and J shed 0 bases, with 4 bases lying between them.

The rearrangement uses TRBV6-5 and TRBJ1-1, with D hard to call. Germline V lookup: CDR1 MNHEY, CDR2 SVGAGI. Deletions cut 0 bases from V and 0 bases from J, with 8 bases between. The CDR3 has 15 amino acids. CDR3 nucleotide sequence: TGTGCCAGCAGTTACTCAGGAGTCGTGAACACTGAAGCTTTCTTT. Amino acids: CASSYSGVVNTEAFF.

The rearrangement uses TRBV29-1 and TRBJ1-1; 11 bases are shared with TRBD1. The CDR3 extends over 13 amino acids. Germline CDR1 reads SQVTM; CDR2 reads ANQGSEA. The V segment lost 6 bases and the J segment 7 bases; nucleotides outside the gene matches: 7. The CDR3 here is CSVEGTGGGEAFF. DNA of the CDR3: TGCAGCGTCGAGGGGACAGGGGGGGGTGAAGCTTTCTTT.